This entry lists 16 T cell receptor beta chains sequenced from one sample in a study of shared clonotypes between healthy human individuals. CD8 cells classed as naive were CD45RO-negative and positively selected for CCR7, excluding terminally differentiated effector memory CD45RA+ cells. TCRdb's table, derived via immunoSEQ multiplex PCR, lists solely in-frame clones and lacks some. The sample includes roughly 770,000 clones, approximately 96% seen only once; the top ten take less than 0.25%. Source material: naive CD8+ T cells sorted from blood. The receptors shown here come from a man aged 25 to 40 in good health.

The genes are TRBV28 and TRBJ1-4; D gene ambiguous. Germline CDR1 MDHEN, CDR2 SYDVKM. Deletions cut 6 bases from V and 14 bases from J, with 25 bases between. This CDR3 has 15 amino acids. CDR3 coding DNA: TGTGCCAGCAGCTTTCCTCCGACACGCCAATTCAAGCTGTTTTTT. Residues: CASSFPPTRQFKLFF.

With regard to this clone: At the DNA level, this CDR3 is encoded by other sequences in the same sample as well. The chain carries TRBV27 and TRBJ1-4; possible D gene TRBD1, 6 bases. CDR1 is MNHEY and CDR2 is SMNVEV in the germline V gene (reference sequence). The CDR3 covers 14 residues. The ends were cut back, 1 base at V and 7 bases at J, with 10 bases in the middle. CDR3 sequence: CASSLLGGGEKLFF. As DNA, the CDR3 is TGTGCCAGCAGTTTATTGGGGGGCGGTGAAAAACTGTTTTTT.

This chain uses TRBV28 with TRBJ1-5; tentatively, D is TRBD1 (6 bases). CDR1 MDHEN and CDR2 SYDVKM come from the germline V gene. The CDR3 is made up of 15 amino acids. The V gene lost 6 bases and the J gene lost 3 bases, with 15 bases spanning the gap. The DNA for the CDR3 is TGTGCCAGCAGAAAATCCGGACAGTTCAATCAGCCCCAGCATTTT. Protein product: CASRKSGQFNQPQHF.

The rearrangement links TRBV2 to TRBJ2-7; 11 bases are shared with TRBD2. Germline CDR1 reads SNHLY; CDR2 reads FYNNEI. Unmatched junction bases numbered 9, after V lost 5 bases and J lost 3 bases. The CDR3 totals 16 residues. The CDR3 protein is CASSHPLAGGFYEQYF. The CDR3 DNA reads TGTGCCAGCAGTCACCCCCTAGCGGGAGGATTCTACGAGCAGTACTTC.

This clone was observed once. The chain combines TRBV4-2 with TRBJ1-2, with D perhaps TRBD1 (5 bases). Germline lookup yields CDR1 LGHNA and CDR2 YNFKEQ. There are 16 residues in the CDR3. Trimming removed 3 bases from V and 1 base from J, with 15 bases in between. The CDR3: CASSHGTPDLNYGYTF. DNA of the CDR3: TGTGCCAGCAGCCATGGGACTCCGGATCTTAACTATGGCTACACCTTC.

This sequence joins TRBV19 and TRBJ2-6; TRBD1 aligns across 9 bases. After removal of 3 bases from V and 2 bases from J, the junction contained 5 bases not matched to a gene. The CDR3 is 17 residues long. From germline, CDR1 is LNHDA and CDR2 SQIVND (reference sequence). Here the CDR3 DNA reads TGTGCCAGTAGTATTTTCCGGGACAGGGCTGGGGCCAACGTCCTGACTTTC. This codes for CASSIFRDRAGANVLTF. Combining the CDR3 with reference TRBV19 and TRBJ2-6 gives the whole variable domain DGGITQSPKYLFRKEGQNVTLSCEQNLNHDAMYWYRQDPGQGLRLIYYSQIVNDFQKGDIAEGYSVSREKKESFPLTVTSAQKNPTAFYLCASSIFRDRAGANVLTFGAGSRLTVL.

The chain joins TRBV4-3 to TRBJ2-7; 10 bases line up with TRBD2. V lost 5 bases to trimming and J lost 4 bases; unmatched junction nucleotides: 8. Per the germline V gene, CDR1 is LGHNA and CDR2 is YSLEER. This CDR3 is built from 15 residues. The CDR3 DNA follows: TGCGCCAGCAGCGATCAACTAGCGGGAATTTACGAGCAGTACTTC. Translation: CASSDQLAGIYEQYF.

The genes are TRBV6-5 and TRBJ2-7, with 13 bases identical to TRBD2. Looked up from germline, CDR1 is MNHEY and CDR2 is SVGAGI. This CDR3 comprises 16 residues. V lost 3 bases, J lost 4 bases, and 6 bases stayed unmatched. The CDR3 DNA sequence: TGTGCCAGCAGTTATACCGGGACTAGCGGGATATACGAGCAGTACTTC. Encoded protein: CASSYTGTSGIYEQYF.

This chain joins TRBV19 and TRBJ2-1; D ambiguous. V gave up 2 bases and J gave up 6 bases, with 17 bases separating them. In germline, CDR1 is LNHDA, CDR2 SQIVND (reference sequence). The CDR3 consists of 16 residues. Written as DNA, the CDR3 is TGTGCCAGTAGTATACTGGAGTACTCAGGCCCCAATGAGCAGTTCTTC. Translated: CASSILEYSGPNEQFF.

The chain is built from TRBV5-5 and TRBJ2-7; perhaps TRBD2 as D (6 bases). The CDR3 runs 15 residues. Trimming took off 1 base at V and 3 bases at J, with 14 bases between the two ends. Germline CDR1 reads SGHKS; CDR2 reads YYEKEE (reference sequence). CDR3 nucleotides: TGTGCCAGCAGCTTGTCCCCTAGCGTGCTCTACGAGCAGTACTTC. It yields the protein CASSLSPSVLYEQYF.

The genes are TRBV11-2 and TRBJ2-1, with D maybe TRBD2 (5 bases). This CDR3 is built from 17 residues. V gave up 1 base and J gave up 10 bases, with 23 bases separating them. Germline assignment: CDR1 SGHAT and CDR2 FQNNGV. The CDR3 loop reads CASSLVPSRTDGEEQFF. CDR3 DNA: TGTGCCAGCAGCTTAGTCCCCTCGCGGACGGACGGGGAGGAGCAGTTCTTC.

This chain's CDR3 is CASSMGGGWSENTEAFF. The CDR3 region has the DNA TGTGCCAGCAGCATGGGAGGGGGTTGGAGCGAGAACACTGAAGCTTTCTTT. The V and J genes are TRBV5-8 and TRBJ1-1, with D tentatively TRBD1 (6 bases). The V gene's germline CDR1 is SGHTS and CDR2 YDEGEE. The ends were cut back, 4 bases at V and 1 base at J, with 20 bases in the middle. The CDR3 consists of 17 residues. Full variable domain (rest looked up from reference TRBV5-8 and TRBJ1-1): EAGVTQSPTHLIKTRGQQATLRCSPISGHTSVYWYQQALGLGLQFLLWYDEGEERNRGNFPPRFSGRQFPNYSSELNVNALELEDSALYLCASSMGGGWSENTEAFFGQGTRLTVV.

The gene calls are TRBV14 and TRBJ1-5; 9 bases align to TRBD1. The trim removed 3 bases at V and 1 base at J, leaving 13 bases unmatched. Per germline, CDR1 SGHDN and CDR2 FVKESK. The CDR3 is 19 residues long. The CDR3 sequence: CASSQAGQGSTSSNQPQHF. The CDR3 DNA reads TGTGCCAGCAGCCAGGCGGGACAGGGATCCACCTCAAGCAATCAGCCCCAGCATTTT. Full variable domain (missing parts from reference TRBV14 and TRBJ1-5): EAGVTQFPSHSVIEKGQTVTLRCDPISGHDNLYWYRRVMGKEIKFLLHFVKESKQDESGMPNNRFLAERTGGTYSTLKVQPAELEDSGVYFCASSQAGQGSTSSNQPQHFGDGTRLSIL.

The chain recombines TRBV29-1 with TRBJ2-1, with 7 positions matching TRBD2. J gave up 3 bases and V 5 bases, and 7 bases lay outside the gene matches. Germline V lookup: CDR1 SQVTM, CDR2 ANQGSEA. This CDR3 is built from 14 residues. The CDR3 nucleotides read TGCAGCGTTCGCCCGACTAGCCGCTACAATGAGCAGTTCTTC. As protein: CSVRPTSRYNEQFF.

The rearrangement uses TRBV27 and TRBJ2-3; D is uncertain. This CDR3 spans 13 amino acids. V was pared by 0 bases and J by 2 bases, with 3 bases between. In germline, CDR1 is MNHEY, CDR2 SMNVEV (reference sequence). The DNA for the CDR3 is TGTGCCAGCAGTTTATCAGCCACAGATACGCAGTATTTT. It translates to CASSLSATDTQYF.

The rearrangement uses TRBV20-1 and TRBJ1-1, with D maybe TRBD1 (5 bases). The V gene lost 3 bases and the J gene lost 11 bases, with 7 bases spanning the gap. Germline CDR1 reads DFQATT; CDR2 reads SNEGSKA (reference sequence). This CDR3 is 9 amino acids long. In nucleotides, the CDR3 is TGCAGTGCTAGGGGGGACGCTTTCTTT. It is translated as CSARGDAFF.